The next 6 T cell receptor beta chains were all read from a single sample in a study of cytomegalovirus exposure and HLA in healthy donors. A multiplex PCR was run with 60 Vbeta primers and 13 Jbeta primers. Repertoires were generated with immunoSEQ multiplex PCR, while TCRdb's copy carries only in-frame clones and drops some. The sample has approximately 92,000 clones, and its top ten clones hold under 4.5%. The sample taken for sequencing was PBMCs. The receptors originated from a woman aged 30 to 39 in good health and CMV-seronegative.

The rearrangement joins TRBV4-1 to TRBJ2-5; D gene unclear. Looked up from germline, CDR1 is MGHRA and CDR2 is YSYEKL. Trimming took off 1 base at V and 2 bases at J, with 8 bases between the two ends. This CDR3 region has 14 residues. The CDR3 DNA reads TGCGCCAGCAGCCAAGTACCCCAGCAAGAGACCCAGTACTTC. Translating gives CASSQVPQQETQYF.

This chain links TRBV28 with TRBJ2-2, with D perhaps TRBD2 (7 bases). The V gene's germline CDR1 is MDHEN and CDR2 SYDVKM. This CDR3 spans 16 amino acids. The V end lost 7 bases, the J end lost 4 bases, and 19 bases lay between the germline ends. CDR3 bases: TGTGCCAGCATCTGCGCTAGCGGACAGTGCACCGGGGAGCTGTTTTTT. Encoded protein: CASICASGQCTGELFF.

DNA for the CDR3: TGTGCCAGCAGCCCCGCGGACAGGGATTACGAGCAGTACTTC. It is translated as CASSPADRDYEQYF. The J gene is TRBJ2-7, the V gene TRBV14, with 8 bases identical to TRBD1. CDR3 length: 14 residues. Germline lookup yields CDR1 SGHDN and CDR2 FVKESK. The ends lost 4 bases at V and 4 bases at J; junction bases unmatched: 6.

V usage is TRBV27 and J usage is TRBJ2-2; 9 bases are a match to TRBD1. Per germline, CDR1 MNHEY and CDR2 SMNVEV (reference sequence). The J segment lost 7 bases and the V segment lost 6 bases, leaving 9 bases of the junction unmatched. This CDR3 spans 15 amino acids. CDR3 sequence (DNA): TGTGCCAGCAGAAATCCGACAGGGGGTGTCGGGGAGCTGTTTTTT. Amino acids: CASRNPTGGVGELFF.

Of note for this clone: The junction and the germline gene differ at one end; a read error may be behind it. The chain carries TRBV6-1 and TRBJ1-6; 9 positions agree with TRBD1. The V gene's germline CDR1 is MNHNS and CDR2 SASEGT. This CDR3 region has 15 residues. As DNA, the CDR3 is TGTGCCAGCAGTGAAGGGGACAGGGTTAATTCACCCCTCTACTTT. Translated, it gives CASSEGDRVNSPLYF.

This chain connects TRBV28 to TRBJ1-2; TRBD1 is a possible D gene (6 bases). The V and J ends lost 5 bases and 6 bases respectively, with 10 bases between them. The CDR3 totals 12 residues. Germline V CDR1 and CDR2: MDHEN, SYDVKM. CDR3 amino acids: CASSTNRDGYTF. CDR3 sequence (DNA): TGTGCCAGCAGTACGAACAGGGATGGCTACACCTTC.